This is a list of T cell receptor beta chains from one sample in a study of blood T cell repertoires in COVID-19. Sequencing used immunoSEQ multiplex PCR; TCRdb keeps in-frame clones, though not all of them. The sample contains fewer than 450,000 clones, about 90% of which appear only once. The sequenced sample was peripheral blood. The origin of the receptors is a woman aged 18-29 years who had recovered from COVID-19. Both conserved end residues are part of each CDR3. The order of the fields is clone size, V gene, J gene, D gene, CDR3 protein, CDR3 DNA. A D gene is named only where the DNA matches it firmly. Part of the rows lack a size; the others show once, few, many or a class for expanded clones.

>few|TRBV30|TRBJ2-2|TRBD2
CAWRGTSGRAAGELFF
TGTGCCTGGAGAGGGACTAGCGGGAGGGCCGCCGGGGAGCTGTTTTTT
>-|TRBV4-3|TRBJ2-1|-
CASSQELLSRNEQFF
TGCGCCAGCAGCCAAGAACTCCTCTCCCGCAATGAGCAGTTCTTC
>-|TRBV19|TRBJ2-2|-
CASSTTPGSRTGELFF
TGTGCCAGTAGTACAACCCCAGGGTCTCGGACCGGGGAGCTGTTTTTT
>-|TRBV6-4|TRBJ1-2|-
CASSDHTRGNYGYTF
TGTGCCAGCAGTGACCATACCCGGGGAAACTATGGCTACACCTTC
>-|TRBV15|TRBJ2-1|-
CATSREVQGSYNEQFF
TGTGCCACCAGCAGAGAAGTACAGGGATCCTACAATGAGCAGTTCTTC
>-|TRBV19|TRBJ1-4|-
CASTRSATNEKLFF
TGTGCCAGTACCCGGAGTGCAACTAATGAAAAACTGTTTTTT
>few|TRBV6-5|TRBJ1-4|-
CASRLQGTTNEKLFF
TGTGCCAGCAGACTACAAGGCACAACTAATGAAAAACTGTTTTTT
>-|TRBV19|TRBJ2-5|TRBD2
CASSIVAGGQETQYF
TGTGCCAGTAGTATAGTAGCGGGAGGGCAGGAGACCCAGTACTTC
>-|TRBV10-3|TRBJ2-3|TRBD2
CAISDYSGRNTQYF
TGTGCCATCAGTGATTATAGCGGGAGGAATACGCAGTATTTT
>-|TRBV24-1|TRBJ2-2|-
CATSDPTSNTGELFF
TGTGCCACCAGTGATCCTACTAGCAATACCGGGGAGCTGTTTTTT
>-|TRBV11-3|TRBJ2-5|TRBD2
CASSFGLAAAETQYF
TGTGCCAGCAGCTTCGGACTAGCGGCTGCGGAGACCCAGTACTTC
>-|TRBV28|TRBJ2-3|TRBD1
CASSFGDRATDTQYF
TGTGCCAGCAGTTTTGGAGACAGGGCTACAGATACGCAGTATTTT
>once|TRBV10-3|TRBJ2-3|-
CATRGGGTDTQYF
TGTGCCACCAGGGGGGGTGGGACAGATACGCAGTATTTT
>-|TRBV5-1|TRBJ1-1|-
CASSLDGTPVTEAFF
TGCGCCAGCAGCTTGGACGGGACACCCGTCACTGAAGCTTTCTTT
>once|TRBV4-3|TRBJ2-1|-
CASSQGGLSYNEQFF
TGCGCCAGCAGCCAAGGGGGGCTCTCCTACAATGAGCAGTTCTTC